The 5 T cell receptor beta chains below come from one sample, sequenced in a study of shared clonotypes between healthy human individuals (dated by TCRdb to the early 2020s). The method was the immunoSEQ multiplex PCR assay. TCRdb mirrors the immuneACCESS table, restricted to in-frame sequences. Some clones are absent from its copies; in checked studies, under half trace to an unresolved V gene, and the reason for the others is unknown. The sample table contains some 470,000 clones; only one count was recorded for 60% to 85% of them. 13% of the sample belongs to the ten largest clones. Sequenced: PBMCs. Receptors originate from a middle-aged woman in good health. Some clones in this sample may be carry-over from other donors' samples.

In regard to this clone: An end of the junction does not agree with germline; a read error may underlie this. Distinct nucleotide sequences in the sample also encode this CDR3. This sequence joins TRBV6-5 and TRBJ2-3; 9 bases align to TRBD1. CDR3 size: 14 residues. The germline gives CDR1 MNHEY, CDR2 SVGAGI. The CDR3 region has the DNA TGTGCCAGCAGTTACTCGGGACAGGGAGACGCGCAATATTTT. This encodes CASSYSGQGDAQYF.

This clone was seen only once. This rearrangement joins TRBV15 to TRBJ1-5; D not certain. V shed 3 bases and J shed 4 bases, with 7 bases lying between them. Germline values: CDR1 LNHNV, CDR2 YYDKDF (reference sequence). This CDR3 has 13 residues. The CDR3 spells CATSRSRNQPQHF. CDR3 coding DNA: TGTGCCACCAGCAGGAGCAGGAATCAGCCCCAGCATTTT.

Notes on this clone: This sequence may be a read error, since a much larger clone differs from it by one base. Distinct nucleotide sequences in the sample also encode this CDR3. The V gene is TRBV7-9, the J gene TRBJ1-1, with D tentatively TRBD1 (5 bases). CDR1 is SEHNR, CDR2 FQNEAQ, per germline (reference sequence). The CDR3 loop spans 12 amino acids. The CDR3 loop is CASSLRGTEAFF. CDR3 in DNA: TGTGCCAGCAGCTTGAGGGGAACTGAGGCTTTCTTT.

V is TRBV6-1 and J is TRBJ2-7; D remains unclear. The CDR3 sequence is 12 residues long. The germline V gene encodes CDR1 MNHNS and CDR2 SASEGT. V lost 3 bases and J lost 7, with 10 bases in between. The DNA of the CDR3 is TGTGCCAGCAGTGACTTCCACGGAGAGCAGTACTTC. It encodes CASSDFHGEQYF.

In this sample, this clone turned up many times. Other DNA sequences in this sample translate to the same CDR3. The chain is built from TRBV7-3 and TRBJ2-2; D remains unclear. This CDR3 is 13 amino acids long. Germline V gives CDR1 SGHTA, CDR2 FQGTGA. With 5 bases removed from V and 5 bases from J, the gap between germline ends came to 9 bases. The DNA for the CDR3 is TGTGCCAGCAGCCGTTCCAATACCGGGGAGCTGTTTTTT. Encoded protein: CASSRSNTGELFF.